A selection of T cell receptor beta chains follows, all from one sample in a study of early T cells in non-severe SARS-CoV-2 infection. TCRdb recomputed calls from the 5' RACE reads with MiXCR, one row per CDR3 protein. The data contain more than 35,000 distinct CDR3 sequences, roughly 4.4% of them singletons. Sequenced material: whole blood. These receptors came from an adult who was a healthcare worker with PCR-confirmed SARS-CoV-2 infection or an uninfected control (not recorded which). Each CDR3 is given with its conserved first and last residue. D genes are given only for firm matches. Expanded clones get a size class; other rows say once, few or many, or leave the size out.

CASSLESLTDTQYF	TGTGCCAGCAGCTTAGAGAGCCTCACAGATACGCAGTATTTT	.	14	TRBV7-6	TRBJ2-3	.
CSARPGSLNEKLFF	TGCAGTGCTAGACCAGGGTCCCTAAATGAAAAACTGTTTTTT	.	14	TRBV20-1	TRBJ1-4	.
CASSEEQGTQETQYF	TGTGCCAGCAGTGAAGAACAGGGTACCCAAGAGACCCAGTACTTC	many	15	TRBV2	TRBJ2-5	.
CASSQGYQETQYF	TGTGCCAGTAGTCAGGGGTACCAAGAGACCCAGTACTTC	many	13	TRBV19	TRBJ2-5	.
CASSLGPQPQHF	TGTGCCAGCAGTTTAGGGCCACAGCCCCAGCATTTT	many	12	TRBV12-3/TRBV12-4	TRBJ1-5	.
CASSPSQVYNSPLHF	TGCGCCAGCAGCCCCTCGCAGGTCTATAATTCACCCCTCCACTTT	many	15	TRBV4-1	TRBJ1-6	.
CASRPYNEQFF	TGTGCCAGCAGGCCCTACAATGAGCAGTTCTTC	few	11	TRBV2	TRBJ2-1	.
CATRGLAGAEQYF	TGTGCCACCCGGGGACTAGCGGGGGCCGAGCAGTACTTC	few	13	TRBV7-9	TRBJ2-7	TRBD2
CASSAQPGMNTEAFF	TGTGCCAGCAGCGCCCAACCGGGCATGAACACTGAAGCTTTCTTT	many	15	TRBV9	TRBJ1-1	.
CASSQVGFPYNSPLHF	TGCGCCAGCAGCCAAGTGGGGTTCCCCTATAATTCACCCCTCCACTTT	few	16	TRBV4-1	TRBJ1-6	.
CASSTKEGRRYF	TGTGCCAGCAGCACAAAAGAGGGTAGGCGGTACTTC	many	12	TRBV7-9	TRBJ2-7	.
CASSPQAGRGEAFF	TGTGCCAGCTCACCACAGGCCGGGAGGGGGGAAGCTTTCTTT	few	14	TRBV18	TRBJ1-1	.
CASSLHVGNTEAFF	TGTGCCAGCAGTCTCCATGTCGGGAACACTGAAGCTTTCTTT	.	14	TRBV12-3/TRBV12-4	TRBJ1-1	.
CSARDGAGAAYNSPLHF	TGCAGTGCTAGAGATGGGGCAGGGGCCGCCTATAATTCACCCCTCCACTTT	few	17	TRBV20-1	TRBJ1-6	.
CASSLRFHTEAFF	TGCGCCAGCAGCTTAAGGTTTCACACTGAAGCTTTCTTT	.	13	TRBV5-1	TRBJ1-1	.
CASSFWGNTEAFF	TGTGCCAGCAGTTTTTGGGGGAACACTGAAGCTTTCTTT	few	13	TRBV12-3/TRBV12-4	TRBJ1-1	.
CAISESTSGGYEQYF	TGTGCCATCAGTGAGTCTACTAGCGGGGGTTACGAGCAGTACTTC	.	15	TRBV10-3	TRBJ2-7	TRBD2
CSVGQGGMNTEAFF	TGCAGCGTTGGGCAGGGGGGCATGAACACTGAAGCTTTCTTT	many	14	TRBV29-1	TRBJ1-1	TRBD1
CASSRDSLYEQYF	TGTGCCAGCAGCCGGGACAGTCTCTACGAGCAGTACTTC	many	13	TRBV2	TRBJ2-7	TRBD1
CASSERVRQPQHF	TGTGCCAGCAGTGAAAGGGTGCGGCAGCCCCAGCATTTT	many	13	TRBV6-1	TRBJ1-5	.
CSVSLRRRDIGGYTF	TGCAGCGTCTCCTTGAGGCGCCGAGACATTGGGGGCTACACCTTC	many	15	TRBV29-1	TRBJ1-2	.
CPGDIASTDTQYF	TGTCCCGGGGACATCGCTAGCACAGATACGCAGTATTTT	many	13	TRBV12-5	TRBJ2-3	.
CSARNRELRYGSNYGYTF	TGCAGTGCTAGAAATAGGGAGTTGAGGTACGGGAGCAACTATGGCTACACCTTC	many	18	TRBV20-1	TRBJ1-2	.
CASSPPQGSNQPQHF	TGTGCCAGCAGCCCCCCACAGGGGAGCAATCAGCCCCAGCATTTT	many	15	TRBV6-1	TRBJ1-5	TRBD1
CAWSFQETQYF	TGTGCCTGGAGTTTCCAAGAGACCCAGTACTTC	many	11	TRBV30	TRBJ2-5	.
CAWSPGAYYGYTF	TGTGCCTGGAGCCCGGGGGCCTACTATGGCTACACCTTC	few	13	TRBV30	TRBJ1-2	.